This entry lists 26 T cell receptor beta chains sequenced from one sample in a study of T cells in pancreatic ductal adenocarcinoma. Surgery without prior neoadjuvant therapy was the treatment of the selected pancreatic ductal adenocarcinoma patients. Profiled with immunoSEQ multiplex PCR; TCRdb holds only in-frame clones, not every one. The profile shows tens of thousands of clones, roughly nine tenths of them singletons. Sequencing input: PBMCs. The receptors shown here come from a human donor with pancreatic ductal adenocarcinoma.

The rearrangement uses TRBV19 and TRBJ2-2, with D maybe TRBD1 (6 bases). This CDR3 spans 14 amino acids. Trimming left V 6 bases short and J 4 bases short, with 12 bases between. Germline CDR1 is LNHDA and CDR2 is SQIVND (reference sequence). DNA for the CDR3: TGTGCCAGTAGACCTCTAGGGGGCACCGGGGAGCTGTTTTTT. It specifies CASRPLGGTGELFF. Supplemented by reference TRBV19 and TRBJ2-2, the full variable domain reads DGGITQSPKYLFRKEGQNVTLSCEQNLNHDAMYWYRQDPGQGLRLIYYSQIVNDFQKGDIAEGYSVSREKKESFPLTVTSAQKNPTAFYLCASRPLGGTGELFFGEGSRLTVL.

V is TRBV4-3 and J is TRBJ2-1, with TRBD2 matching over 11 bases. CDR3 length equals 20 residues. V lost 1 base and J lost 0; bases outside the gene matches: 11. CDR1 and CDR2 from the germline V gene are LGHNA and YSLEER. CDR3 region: CASSQGKLAGVFGSYNEQFF. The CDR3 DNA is TGCGCCAGCAGCCAAGGGAAACTAGCGGGAGTGTTCGGCTCCTACAATGAGCAGTTCTTC.

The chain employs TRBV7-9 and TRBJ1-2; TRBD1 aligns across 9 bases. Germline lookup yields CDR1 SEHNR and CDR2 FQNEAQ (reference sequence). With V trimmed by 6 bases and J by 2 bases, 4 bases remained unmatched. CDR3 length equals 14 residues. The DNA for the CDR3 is TGTGCCAGCAGGCTTGGACAGGGGAACTATGGCTACACCTTC. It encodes CASRLGQGNYGYTF.

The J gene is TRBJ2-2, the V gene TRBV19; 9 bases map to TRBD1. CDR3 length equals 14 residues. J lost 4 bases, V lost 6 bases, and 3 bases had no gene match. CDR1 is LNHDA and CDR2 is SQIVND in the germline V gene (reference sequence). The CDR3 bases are TGTGCCAGTAGGGGACAGGGTCGCACCGGGGAGCTGTTTTTT. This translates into CASRGQGRTGELFF.

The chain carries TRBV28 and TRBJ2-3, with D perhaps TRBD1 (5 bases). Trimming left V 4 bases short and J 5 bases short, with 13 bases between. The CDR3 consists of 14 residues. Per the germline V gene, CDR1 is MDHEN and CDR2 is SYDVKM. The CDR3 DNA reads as TGTGCCAGCAGTTCACCAGGGTTTGAAGATACGCAGTATTTT. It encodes CASSSPGFEDTQYF.

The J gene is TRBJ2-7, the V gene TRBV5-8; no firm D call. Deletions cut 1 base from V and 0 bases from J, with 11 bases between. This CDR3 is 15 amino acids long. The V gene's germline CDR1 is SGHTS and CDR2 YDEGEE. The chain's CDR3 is CASSLFGHSSYEQYF. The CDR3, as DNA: TGTGCCAGCAGCTTGTTCGGGCATTCCTCCTACGAGCAGTACTTC.

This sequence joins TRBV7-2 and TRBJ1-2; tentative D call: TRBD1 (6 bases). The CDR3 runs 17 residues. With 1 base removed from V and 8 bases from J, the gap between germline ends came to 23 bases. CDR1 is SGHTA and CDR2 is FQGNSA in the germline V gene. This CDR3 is CASSLGWDWTEPAGYTF. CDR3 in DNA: TGTGCCAGCAGCTTAGGGTGGGACTGGACAGAACCGGCCGGCTACACCTTC.

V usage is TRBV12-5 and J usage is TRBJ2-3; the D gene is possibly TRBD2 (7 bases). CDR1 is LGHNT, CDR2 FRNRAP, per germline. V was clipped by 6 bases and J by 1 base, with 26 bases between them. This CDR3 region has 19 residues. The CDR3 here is CASGPGQRGGSSGTDTQYF. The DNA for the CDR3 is TGTGCTAGTGGGCCCGGACAGCGTGGCGGGAGTAGTGGCACAGATACGCAGTATTTT.

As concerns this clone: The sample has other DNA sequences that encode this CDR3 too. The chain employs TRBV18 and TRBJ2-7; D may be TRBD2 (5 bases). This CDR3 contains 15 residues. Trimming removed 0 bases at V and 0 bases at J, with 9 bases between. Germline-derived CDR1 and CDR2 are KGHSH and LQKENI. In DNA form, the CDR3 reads TGTGCCAGCTCACCACCGAGCGGCAGCTCCTACGAGCAGTACTTC. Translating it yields CASSPPSGSSYEQYF.

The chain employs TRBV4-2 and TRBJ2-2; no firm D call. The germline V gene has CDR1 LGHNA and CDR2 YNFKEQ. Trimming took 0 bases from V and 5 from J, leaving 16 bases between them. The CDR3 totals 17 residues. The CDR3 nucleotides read TGTGCCAGCAGCCAAGACCCCCGCCGTGGGCGAACCGGGGAGCTGTTTTTT. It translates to CASSQDPRRGRTGELFF.

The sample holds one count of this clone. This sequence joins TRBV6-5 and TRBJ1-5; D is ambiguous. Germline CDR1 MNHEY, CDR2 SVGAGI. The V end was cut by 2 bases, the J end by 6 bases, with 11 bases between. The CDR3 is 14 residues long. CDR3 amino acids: CASSYRRGSQPQHF. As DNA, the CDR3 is TGTGCCAGCAGTTACCGCCGGGGAAGTCAGCCCCAGCATTTT.

The CDR3 reads CASSIILAGGDTQYF. In DNA, the CDR3 is TGTGCCAGTAGTATTATACTAGCGGGAGGAGATACGCAGTATTTT. The chain couples TRBV19 to TRBJ2-3; 12 nucleotides align to TRBD2. V lost 3 bases and J lost 5; bases outside the gene matches: 3. The CDR3 runs 15 residues. From germline, CDR1 is LNHDA and CDR2 SQIVND (reference sequence). The full variable domain, completed using reference TRBV19 and TRBJ2-3, is DGGITQSPKYLFRKEGQNVTLSCEQNLNHDAMYWYRQDPGQGLRLIYYSQIVNDFQKGDIAEGYSVSREKKESFPLTVTSAQKNPTAFYLCASSIILAGGDTQYFGPGTRLTVL.

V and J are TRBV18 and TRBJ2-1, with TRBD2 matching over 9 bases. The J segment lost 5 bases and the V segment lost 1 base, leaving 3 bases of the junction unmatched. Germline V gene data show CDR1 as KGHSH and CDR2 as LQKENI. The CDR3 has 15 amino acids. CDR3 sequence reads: CASSPRLAGNNEQFF. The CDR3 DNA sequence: TGTGCCAGCTCACCACGGCTAGCGGGGAACAATGAGCAGTTCTTC.

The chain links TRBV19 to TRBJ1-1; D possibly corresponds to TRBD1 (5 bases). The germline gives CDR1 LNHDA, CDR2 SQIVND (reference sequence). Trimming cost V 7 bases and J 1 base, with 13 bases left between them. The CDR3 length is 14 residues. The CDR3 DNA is TGTGCCAGTACCTTGACAGTCAGGAACACTGAAGCTTTCTTT. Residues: CASTLTVRNTEAFF.

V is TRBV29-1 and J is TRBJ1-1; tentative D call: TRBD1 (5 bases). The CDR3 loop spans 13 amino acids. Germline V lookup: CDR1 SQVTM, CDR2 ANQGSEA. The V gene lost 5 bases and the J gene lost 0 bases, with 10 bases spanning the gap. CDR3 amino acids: CSVRQGLNTEAFF. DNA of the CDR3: TGCAGCGTTAGGCAGGGCTTGAACACTGAAGCTTTCTTT.

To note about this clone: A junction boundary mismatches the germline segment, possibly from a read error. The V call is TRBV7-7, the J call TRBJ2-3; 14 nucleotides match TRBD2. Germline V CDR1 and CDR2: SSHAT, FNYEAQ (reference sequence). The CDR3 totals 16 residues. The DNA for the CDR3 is TGTGCTAGCAGCGAGGGACTAGCGGGAGTGTTGGATACGCAGTATTTT. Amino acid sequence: CASSEGLAGVLDTQYF.

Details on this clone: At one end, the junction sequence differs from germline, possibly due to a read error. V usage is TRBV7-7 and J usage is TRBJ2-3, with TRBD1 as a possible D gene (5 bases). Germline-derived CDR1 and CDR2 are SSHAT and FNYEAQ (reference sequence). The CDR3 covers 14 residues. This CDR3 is CASSLGASTDTQYF. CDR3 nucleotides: TGTGCTAGCAGCTTAGGGGCTAGCACAGATACGCAGTATTTT.

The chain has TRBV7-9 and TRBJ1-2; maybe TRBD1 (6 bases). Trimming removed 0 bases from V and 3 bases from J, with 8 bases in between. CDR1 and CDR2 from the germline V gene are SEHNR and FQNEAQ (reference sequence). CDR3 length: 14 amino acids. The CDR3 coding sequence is TGTGCCAGCAGCTTAGCGGGGGCGGACTATGGCTACACCTTC. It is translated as CASSLAGADYGYTF.

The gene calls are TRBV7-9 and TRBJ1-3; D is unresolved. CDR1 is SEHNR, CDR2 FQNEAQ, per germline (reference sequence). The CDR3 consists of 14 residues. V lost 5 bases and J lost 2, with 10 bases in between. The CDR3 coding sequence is TGTGCCAGCAGCCACATTAGGGCTGGAAACACCATATATTTT. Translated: CASSHIRAGNTIYF.

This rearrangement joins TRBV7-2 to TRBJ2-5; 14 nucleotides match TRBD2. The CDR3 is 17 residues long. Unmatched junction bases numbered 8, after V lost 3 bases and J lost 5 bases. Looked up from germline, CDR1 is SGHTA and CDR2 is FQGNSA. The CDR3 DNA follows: TGTGCCAGCAGCTTTAGCCCCCGGACTAGCGGGAGGGAGACCCAGTACTTC. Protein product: CASSFSPRTSGRETQYF.

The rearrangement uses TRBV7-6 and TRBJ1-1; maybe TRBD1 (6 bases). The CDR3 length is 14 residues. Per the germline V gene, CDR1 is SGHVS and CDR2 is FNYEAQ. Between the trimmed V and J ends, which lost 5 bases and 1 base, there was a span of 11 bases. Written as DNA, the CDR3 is TGTGCCAGCAGCCTTCAAGGGGGGAACACTGAAGCTTTCTTT. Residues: CASSLQGGNTEAFF.

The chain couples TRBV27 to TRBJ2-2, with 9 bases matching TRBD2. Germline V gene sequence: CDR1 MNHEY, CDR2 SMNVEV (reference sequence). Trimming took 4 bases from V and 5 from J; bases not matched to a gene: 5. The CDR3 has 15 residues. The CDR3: CASSSRGRGTGELFF. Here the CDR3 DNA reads TGTGCCAGCAGTTCACGCGGGAGGGGGACCGGGGAGCTGTTTTTT.

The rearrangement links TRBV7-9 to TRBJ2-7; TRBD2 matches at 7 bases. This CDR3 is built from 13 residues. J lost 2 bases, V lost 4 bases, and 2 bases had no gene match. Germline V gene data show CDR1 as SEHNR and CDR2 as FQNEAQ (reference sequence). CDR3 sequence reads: CASSSRGAYEQYF. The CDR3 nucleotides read TGTGCCAGCAGCTCTCGGGGGGCCTACGAGCAGTACTTC.

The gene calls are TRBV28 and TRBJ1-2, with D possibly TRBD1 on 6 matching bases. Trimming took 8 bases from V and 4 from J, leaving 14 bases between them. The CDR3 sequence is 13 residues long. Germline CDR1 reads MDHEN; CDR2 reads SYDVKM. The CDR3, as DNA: TGTGCCAGCGGGGGGGGCACCGGCTATGGCTACACCTTC. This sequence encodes CASGGGTGYGYTF.

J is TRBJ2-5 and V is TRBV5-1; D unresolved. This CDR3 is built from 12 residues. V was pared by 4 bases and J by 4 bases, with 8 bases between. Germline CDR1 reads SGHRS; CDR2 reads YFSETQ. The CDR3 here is CASSPSGETQYF. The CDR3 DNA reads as TGCGCCAGCAGCCCGTCCGGAGAGACCCAGTACTTC.

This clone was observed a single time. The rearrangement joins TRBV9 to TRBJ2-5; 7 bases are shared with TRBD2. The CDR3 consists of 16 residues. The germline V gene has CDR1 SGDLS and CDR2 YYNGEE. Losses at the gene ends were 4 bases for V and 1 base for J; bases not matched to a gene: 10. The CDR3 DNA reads TGTGCCAGCAGCCCTCGGGGGGACGGTCTCCAAGAGACCCAGTACTTC. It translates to CASSPRGDGLQETQYF.